Listed below are T cell receptor beta chains from one sample, sequenced in a study of CD8+ T cells in alopecia areata. Clones were sequenced by immunoSEQ multiplex PCR, and TCRdb holds only the in-frame ones, with some missing. This sample carries about 100,000 clones, roughly 84% of them seen once, and the ten largest clones take 20% to 25%. The sequenced sample was CD8+ T cells sorted from blood, obtained at week 24, from a patient treated with tofacitinib. These receptors were collected from a human donor with alopecia areata. Each CDR3 is given with its conserved first and last residue. D genes are given only for firm matches. Rows give clone size only sometimes, using once, few, many, or a class for an expanded clone.

clone_size j_call v_call d_call cdr3_aa cdr3_nt
once TRBJ2-7 TRBV6-5 NA CASSFRTDSYEQYF TGTGCCAGCAGCTTTAGGACAGACTCCTACGAGCAGTACTTC
once TRBJ2-5 TRBV7-8 TRBD1 CASSLRGGAVEDQETQYF TGTGCCAGCAGCTTAAGAGGGGGCGCGGTGGAAGACCAAGAGACCCAGTACTTC
NA TRBJ2-5 TRBV5-6 NA CASSLGFSETQYF TGTGCCAGCAGCTTGGGATTCTCGGAGACCCAGTACTTC
NA TRBJ2-7 TRBV7-2 NA CASSLVGGRTYEQYF TGTGCCAGCAGCTTAGTGGGCGGGCGGACCTACGAGCAGTACTTC
NA TRBJ2-2 TRBV4-2 NA CASSQESSANTGELFF TGTGCCAGCAGCCAAGAATCTAGCGCGAACACCGGGGAGCTGTTTTTT
NA TRBJ2-5 TRBV25-1 NA CASIGPRGVAETQYF TGTGCCAGCATAGGGCCCAGAGGGGTTGCAGAGACCCAGTACTTC
NA TRBJ2-7 TRBV4-2 TRBD1 CASSHLDRGLGEQYF TGTGCCAGCAGCCATTTGGACAGGGGGCTTGGCGAGCAGTACTTC
NA TRBJ2-2 TRBV7-9 TRBD2 CASSLGRLAGADTGELFF TGTGCCAGCAGCTTAGGAAGACTAGCGGGGGCCGACACCGGGGAGCTGTTTTTT
once TRBJ2-7 TRBV4-1 NA CASSRQAMSDEQYF TGCGCCAGCAGTCGACAGGCCATGAGCGACGAGCAGTACTTC
NA TRBJ1-1 TRBV7-2 NA CASSLTGNTEAFF TGTGCCAGCAGTCTGACAGGGAACACTGAAGCTTTCTTT
few TRBJ2-7 TRBV7-9 TRBD1 CASSSGQEYYEQYF TGTGCCAGCAGCAGCGGACAGGAGTACTACGAGCAGTACTTC